This TCR beta chain was captured by sequencing in a study of post-analysis software for immune sequencing data. Tagging with unique molecular identifiers was a feature of the TCR beta cDNA libraries. TCRdb passed the PCR reads through MiXCR, listing each CDR3 protein once. The table shows roughly 570,000 distinct CDR3 sequences, with around 34% occurring only once. As concerns this clonotype: Its antigen is as yet unknown. Mismatch with germline at one junction end may stem from a read error.

Looked up from germline, CDR1 is SGHVS and CDR2 is FQNEAQ. CDR3 length equals 16 residues. Regarding the study as a whole: TRBV5-6, TRBV5-1 and TRBV20-1 were among several TRBV segments more frequent in patients than controls.

This receptor was taken from a girl aged 2 to 17 with multiple sclerosis. V gene TRBV7-8 combines with J gene TRBJ1-2; D perhaps matches TRBD1 (6 bases). Sequenced material: blood. CDR3 DNA: TGTGCCAGCAGCTTAGCGGGGCTCAATACTGCTGGGGGCTATACCTTC. This codes for CASSLAGLNTAGGYTF.